The TCR beta chain described here comes from a study of blood T cell repertoires in COVID-19. Turning to the study itself: Samples of COVID-19 (acute and convalescent) were obtained from the United States, Italy and Spain. T cells, B-cell-depleted T cells, or PBMCs provided the cDNA or gDNA that served as material.

CDR3 size: 15 residues. The germline CDR1 and CDR2 sequences are MNHNY and SVGAGI (reference sequence). With 6 bases clipped from V and 2 bases from J, the junction kept 7 bases outside the gene matches. Study processing details: Amplification of reference gene primers was used by the study to estimate nucleated cell counts. Sequenced by immunoSEQ multiplex PCR; TCRdb stores in-frame clones only, minus some. V and J calls and clone size follow that table, whereas D and trimming were derived from the DNA. The sample has about 190,000 clones, 65% to 85% seen once; the top ten hold roughly 5.1%. The TCR originated in a woman aged 25 to 39 with acute or convalescent COVID-19. The V and J genes are TRBV6-6 and TRBJ2-3; 8 bases line up with TRBD1. Input material: peripheral blood. The CDR3 DNA reads TGTGCCAGCAGGCCCGGACAGGGAGACACAGATACGCAGTATTTT. Protein: CASRPGQGDTDTQYF.